Below are 5 T cell receptor beta chains sequenced from a single sample in a study of cytomegalovirus exposure and HLA in healthy donors. The PCR made use of 60 Vbeta and 13 Jbeta primers. Profiled with immunoSEQ multiplex PCR; TCRdb holds only in-frame clones, not every one. The profile shows about 140,000 clones, around 84% of them singletons. The sequenced sample was PBMCs. The source is a man in his fifties or sixties in good health and CMV-seronegative.

J is TRBJ1-2 and V is TRBV29-1; D is possibly TRBD1 (5 bases). This CDR3 spans 13 amino acids. The ends were cut back, 4 bases at V and 4 bases at J, with 13 bases in the middle. Germline V gene data show CDR1 as SQVTM and CDR2 as ANQGSEA. This CDR3 is CSVGIDQGYGYTF. The DNA for the CDR3 is TGCAGCGTTGGGATAGACCAGGGCTATGGCTACACCTTC.

J is TRBJ1-1 and V is TRBV2; 10 bases are shared with TRBD1. V shed 6 bases, J shed 4 bases, and the junction held 11 bases outside the gene matches. Germline V gene data show CDR1 as SNHLY and CDR2 as FYNNEI. The CDR3 extends over 16 amino acids. In DNA form, the CDR3 reads TGTGCCAGCAGCCAATCCAGGACAGGGGGGGGCACTGAAGCTTTCTTT. Protein product: CASSQSRTGGGTEAFF.

The gene calls are TRBV7-7 and TRBJ2-1; D is possibly TRBD1 (5 bases). The CDR3 runs to 14 residues. The germline gives CDR1 SSHAT, CDR2 FNYEAQ (reference sequence). V lost 5 bases, J lost 5 bases, and 13 bases lay in between. The CDR3, as DNA: TGTGCCAGCAGCCCAGGACATCAAAACAATGAGCAGTTCTTC. Translation gives CASSPGHQNNEQFF.

This sequence joins TRBV5-1 and TRBJ2-1; D unclear. The CDR3 contains 12 residues. The germline gives CDR1 SGHRS, CDR2 YFSETQ. V lost 2 bases to trimming and J lost 6 bases, with 6 bases between them. CDR3 protein: CASSFLSNEQFF. The CDR3 nucleotides read TGCGCCAGCAGCTTTCTTTCCAATGAGCAGTTCTTC.

This clone came up a few times. The chain is built from TRBV2 and TRBJ1-5; 10 nucleotides line up with TRBD1. J gave up 2 bases and V 4 bases, and 2 bases lay outside the gene matches. Germline V gives CDR1 SNHLY, CDR2 FYNNEI. The CDR3 totals 15 residues. CDR3 residues: CASSGQGAGNQPQHF. CDR3 sequence (DNA): TGTGCCAGCAGTGGACAGGGGGCTGGCAATCAGCCCCAGCATTTT.